This T cell receptor beta chain was found in a study of identical twins. One entry per CDR3 protein, called by TCRdb with MiXCR from the 5' RACE reads. The top ten clones hold 1.5% to 2% of a sample with around 670,000 distinct CDR3 sequences, less than 7% of them seen once. With no exceptions, donors were healthy Caucasians. V dropped 6 bases and J dropped 9 bases, with 17 bases sitting between them. This CDR3 is 12 amino acids long. Germline CDR1 SQVTM, CDR2 ANQGSEA. Study findings and constraints: Cord blood beta clonotypes present at high abundance carried fewer insertions; no such pattern appeared in memory repertoires. Models came in too low on out-of-frame TCR alpha sharing in monozygotic twins.

Many counts were recorded for this clonotype. The antigen is unknown. The V call is TRBV29-1, the J call TRBJ2-5; D possibly corresponds to TRBD1 (6 bases). The sample consisted of naive T cells sorted from blood. This sequence was found in a man between 18 and 29 years old in good health. CDR3 loop: CSVDSPSPSQYF. The CDR3 nucleotides read TGCAGCGTGGACAGCCCTTCTCCTTCCCAGTACTTC.